The 21 T cell receptor beta chains below all came from one sample that was sequenced in a study of cytomegalovirus exposure and HLA in healthy donors. PCR involved 60 Vbeta and 13 Jbeta primers. Profiled with immunoSEQ multiplex PCR; TCRdb holds only in-frame clones, not every one. The table records approximately 150,000 clones, 55% to 80% of them present only once. Source material: PBMCs. The receptors here all came from a woman aged 60-75 years in good health and CMV-seropositive.

The genes are TRBV9 and TRBJ1-2, with 10 bases lining up with TRBD1. From germline, CDR1 is SGDLS and CDR2 YYNGEE. V lost 3 bases and J lost 5; bases outside the gene matches: 10. This CDR3 comprises 16 residues. The DNA for the CDR3 is TGTGCCAGCAGCGAGGGCGCCGGGACAGGGGCTTATGGCTACACCTTC. Protein sequence: CASSEGAGTGAYGYTF.

There are a few counts of this clone. The chain combines TRBV2 with TRBJ1-2, with D possibly matching TRBD1 (5 bases). CDR3 length equals 11 residues. CDR1 is SNHLY, CDR2 FYNNEI, per germline. Trimming removed 4 bases at V and 14 bases at J, with 14 bases between. In DNA, the CDR3 is TGTGCCAGCAGTGCAGGGACTCCCCGGACCTTC. Amino acids: CASSAGTPRTF. Variable domain in full (rest from reference TRBV2 and TRBJ1-2): EPEVTQTPSHQVTQMGQEVILRCVPISNHLYFYWYRQILGQKVEFLVSFYNNEISEKSEIFDDQFSVERPDGSNFTLKIRSTKLEDSAMYFCASSAGTPRTFGSGTRLTVV.

This clone was observed a few times. The gene calls are TRBV6-5 and TRBJ1-1, with D maybe TRBD1 (5 bases). Deletions cut 2 bases from V and 4 bases from J, with 8 bases between. CDR1 is MNHEY, CDR2 SVGAGI, per germline. This CDR3 spans 13 amino acids. The CDR3 protein is CASSYGGGTEAFF. Here the CDR3 DNA reads TGTGCCAGCAGTTACGGCGGGGGCACTGAAGCTTTCTTT.

J is TRBJ1-2 and V is TRBV7-2; 10 bases match TRBD1. With V trimmed by 5 bases and J by 7 bases, 10 bases remained unmatched. The germline V gene has CDR1 SGHTA and CDR2 FQGNSA. CDR3 length equals 15 residues. This chain's CDR3 is CASSTRTGGLSGYTF. Written as DNA, the CDR3 is TGTGCCAGCAGCACACGGACAGGGGGACTAAGTGGCTACACCTTC.

This clone was seen only once. The chain uses TRBV11-2 and TRBJ1-3, with a possible D match to TRBD1 (6 bases). Germline V gene sequence: CDR1 SGHAT, CDR2 FQNNGV. CDR3 length: 16 amino acids. V lost 6 bases, J lost 0 bases, and 15 bases lay in between. The CDR3 DNA sequence: TGTGCCAGCAGACGGATTGGGGGCGACTCTGGAAACACCATATATTTT. This translates into CASRRIGGDSGNTIYF.

The chain uses TRBV19 and TRBJ2-7; D uncertain. CDR1 LNHDA and CDR2 SQIVND come from the germline V gene (reference sequence). V dropped 4 bases and J dropped 0 bases, with 4 bases sitting between them. The CDR3 consists of 12 residues. The CDR3: CASSTVSYEQYF. For the CDR3, the DNA is TGTGCCAGTAGTACAGTCTCCTACGAGCAGTACTTC.

The V gene is TRBV5-1, the J gene TRBJ1-5; 8 bases are a match to TRBD1. J gave up 8 bases and V 0 bases, and 10 bases lay outside the gene matches. CDR1 and CDR2 (germline): SGHRS, YFSETQ. The length of the CDR3 is 16 residues. The CDR3 DNA sequence: TGCGCCAGCAGCTTGGGAGGGACAGGCCCTTACGAGCCCCAGCATTTT. It encodes CASSLGGTGPYEPQHF.

In nucleotides, the CDR3 is TGTGCCAGTAGTATGGGCAGGTTTAATGAAAAACTGTTTTTT. It codes for CASSMGRFNEKLFF. This chain links TRBV19 with TRBJ1-4; D remains unclear. In germline, CDR1 is LNHDA, CDR2 SQIVND (reference sequence). V gave up 3 bases and J gave up 4 bases, with 9 bases separating them. This CDR3 has 14 residues.

In its sample, this clone was seen a few times. This chain uses TRBV28 with TRBJ1-6; the match to TRBD1 covers 7 bases. The germline V gene encodes CDR1 MDHEN and CDR2 SYDVKM. CDR3 size: 15 residues. V lost 3 bases to trimming and J lost 9 bases; unmatched junction nucleotides: 8. The CDR3 spells CASSLSQGESSPLHF. CDR3 in DNA: TGTGCCAGCAGTTTGTCCCAGGGGGAAAGTTCACCCCTCCACTTT.

The rearrangement uses TRBV6-1 and TRBJ1-4; possible D gene TRBD1, 6 bases. This CDR3 region has 15 residues. With 5 bases removed from V and 3 bases from J, the gap between germline ends came to 13 bases. Germline V gene sequence: CDR1 MNHNS, CDR2 SASEGT. DNA for the CDR3: TGTGCCAGCAGTCTGGGGGGGCGGCCTAATGAAAAACTGTTTTTT. Amino acids: CASSLGGRPNEKLFF.

This chain links TRBV7-9 with TRBJ2-3; D ambiguous. The CDR3 sequence is 16 residues long. Trimming pared 0 bases from V and 2 bases from J, leaving 12 bases between. The germline V gene has CDR1 SEHNR and CDR2 FQNEAQ (reference sequence). CDR3 sequence: CASSLAVASYTDTQYF. The CDR3 DNA is TGTGCCAGCAGCTTAGCGGTCGCTAGTTACACAGATACGCAGTATTTT.

V usage is TRBV2 and J usage is TRBJ2-4; D may be TRBD1 (8 bases). Trimming cost V 9 bases and J 6 bases, with 18 bases left between them. The germline CDR1 and CDR2 sequences are SNHLY and FYNNEI. The CDR3 is 14 amino acids. CDR3: CASRQGPGGNIQYF. The CDR3 DNA follows: TGTGCCAGTCGACAGGGGCCGGGGGGAAACATTCAGTACTTC.

This chain connects TRBV7-2 to TRBJ2-6; D gene unclear. Between the trimmed V and J ends, which lost 2 bases and 0 bases, there was a span of 5 bases. The CDR3 runs to 15 residues. Germline V CDR1 and CDR2: SGHTA, FQGNSA. For the CDR3, the DNA is TGTGCCAGCAGCTTATACTTCTCTGGGGCCAACGTCCTGACTTTC. It is translated as CASSLYFSGANVLTF.

This chain connects TRBV7-2 to TRBJ2-1, with 7 bases aligning to TRBD1. The length of the CDR3 is 16 residues. Per the germline V gene, CDR1 is SGHTA and CDR2 is FQGNSA. Trimming took 4 bases from V and 2 from J; bases not matched to a gene: 8. CDR3 residues: CASSSRRDRAYNEQFF. CDR3 nucleotides: TGTGCCAGCAGCTCACGCCGGGACAGAGCCTACAATGAGCAGTTCTTC. The full variable domain, completed using reference TRBV7-2 and TRBJ2-1, is GAGVSQSPSNKVTEKGKDVELRCDPISGHTALYWYRQSLGQGLEFLIYFQGNSAPDKSGLPSDRFSAERTGGSVSTLTIQRTQQEDSAVYLCASSSRRDRAYNEQFFGPGTRLTVL.

This chain links TRBV6-6 with TRBJ1-2, with D uncertain. Germline CDR1 MNHNY, CDR2 SVGAGI (reference sequence). Trimming stripped 9 bases from V and 3 bases from J, with 11 bases between. The CDR3 totals 12 residues. The CDR3 protein is CASSGIYYGYTF. The CDR3, as DNA: TGTGCCAGTTCCGGGATATACTATGGCTACACCTTC.

The gene calls are TRBV7-7 and TRBJ2-1; 9 bases are shared with TRBD2. Germline values: CDR1 SSHAT, CDR2 FNYEAQ (reference sequence). The CDR3 consists of 13 residues. V was clipped by 3 bases and J by 8 bases; unmatched bases: 2. The CDR3 loop is CASSFGTSYEQFF. Written as DNA, the CDR3 is TGTGCCAGCAGCTTTGGGACTAGCTATGAGCAGTTCTTC. The variable domain in full, with the rest retrieved from reference TRBV7-7 and TRBJ2-1, is GAGVSQSPRYKVTKRGQDVTLRCDPISSHATLYWYQQALGQGPEFLTYFNYEAQPDKSGLPSDRFSAERPEGSISTLTIQRTEQRDSAMYRCASSFGTSYEQFFGPGTRLTVL.

The chain recombines TRBV27 with TRBJ1-2; D might be TRBD1 (6 bases). The ends were cut back, 5 bases at V and 5 bases at J, with 12 bases in the middle. Germline V gene lookup returns CDR1 MNHEY and CDR2 SMNVEV (reference sequence). This CDR3 has 13 residues. CDR3 loop: CASSPDSVYGYTF. The CDR3 nucleotides read TGTGCCAGCAGTCCGGACAGTGTGTATGGCTACACCTTC.

The chain uses TRBV7-2 and TRBJ2-1; weak D call: TRBD2 (5 bases). The CDR3 length is 12 residues. With 2 bases removed from V and 8 bases from J, the gap between germline ends came to 7 bases. In germline, CDR1 is SGHTA, CDR2 FQGNSA. DNA for the CDR3: TGTGCCAGCAGCTTATTCGGGGATGAGCAGTTCTTC. Amino acids: CASSLFGDEQFF.

The rearrangement links TRBV7-6 to TRBJ2-7, with 8 bases lining up with TRBD1. Germline CDR1 is SGHVS and CDR2 is FNYEAQ. This CDR3 spans 14 amino acids. V was pared by 5 bases and J by 3 bases, with 6 bases of the junction left unmatched. The CDR3 is CASSRGQGYYEQYF. As DNA, the CDR3 is TGTGCCAGCAGCCGAGGACAGGGCTACTACGAGCAGTACTTC.

This clone has a handful of counts. This rearrangement joins TRBV18 to TRBJ1-1; a possible D gene is TRBD1 (6 bases). V lost 3 bases, J lost 0 bases, and 8 bases lay in between. In germline, CDR1 is KGHSH, CDR2 LQKENI. The CDR3 contains 14 residues. CDR3 loop: CASSPGTLNTEAFF. Written as DNA, the CDR3 is TGTGCCAGCTCACCGGGGACACTGAACACTGAAGCTTTCTTT.

V and J are TRBV6-4 and TRBJ2-3; 14 nucleotides match TRBD2. The CDR3 has 15 amino acids. Germline trimming cut 6 bases from V and 1 base from J; bases unmatched to any gene: 0. From germline, CDR1 is MRHNA and CDR2 SNTAGT. CDR3 bases: TGTGCCAGCAGGGGACTAGCGGGGGGCACAGATACGCAGTATTTT. It translates to CASRGLAGGTDTQYF.